The T cell receptor beta chain described here comes from a study of liver allograft versus peripheral blood T cells. Turning to the study itself: Repertoires from peripheral blood of liver transplant recipients were compared with those inside their transplanted livers.

Findings and limits, study-wide: Liver allograft and peripheral blood T cell receptor repertoires reportedly differed.

This clonotype qualifies as medium-sized (0.01 to 0.1%). What it recognizes is unknown. The CDR3 is 13 residues long. The germline gives CDR1 KGHDR, CDR2 SFDVKD. V shed 7 bases, J shed 4 bases, and the junction held 4 bases outside the gene matches. TCRdb processed the reads anew with MiXCR; each CDR3 protein has one entry. The sample includes approximately 9,300 distinct CDR3 sequences, roughly 18% of them seen just once. This clonotype was sampled from a human patient who had a liver transplant. The graft donor may have given rise to some T cells. The chain is built from TRBV24-1 and TRBJ1-2; 8 bases match TRBD1. The chain's CDR3 is CATSSGQGYGYTF. The CDR3 DNA reads as TGTGCCACCAGCTCCGGACAGGGCTATGGCTACACCTTC.